This T cell receptor (beta chain) was identified in a study of T cells after yellow fever vaccination. The overall study: Preparation of the low-cell-number fractions used SMART-Seq v4 Ultra Low Input.

Whole-study findings and limits: A minor fraction of clonotypes spanned both CD4 and CD8 compartments. Most primary-vaccination clones recurred post-booster (about 96% CD4, roughly 87% CD8).

As TCR cDNA was made by 5'RACE template switching, a universal primer site and UMIs were added. One entry per CDR3 protein, called by TCRdb with MiXCR from the 5' RACE reads. Of approximately 160,000 distinct CDR3 sequences listed, about 6% are singletons. This clonotype was picked up many times. Its matching antigen is unknown. The TCR originated in a young man who received the YFV17D yellow fever vaccine. The specimen was CD4+ T cells sorted from PBMCs, collected on the day of the first yellow fever vaccination.

The CDR3: CASSLGTGGNEAFF. In nucleotides, the CDR3 is TGCGCCAGCAGCTTGGGGACAGGGGGTAATGAAGCTTTCTTT. The chain carries TRBV5-1 and TRBJ1-1, with TRBD1 matching 10 bases. Germline V gene lookup returns CDR1 SGHRS and CDR2 YFSETQ. This CDR3 is 14 amino acids long. Trimming took 0 bases from V and 7 from J; bases not matched to a gene: 3.